The TCR beta chain described here comes from a study of blood T cell repertoires in COVID-19. Study information: T cells, B-cell-depleted T cells, or PBMCs supplied cDNA or gDNA.

Source study methods: Using reference gene primer amplification, nucleated cell counts were estimated. TCRdb's copy holds only in-frame clones and misses some; the assay was immunoSEQ multiplex PCR. The V and J calls and clone size come from that table; D and trimming were worked out from the DNA. Of tens of thousands of clones detected, about three quarters appear once; the ten largest clones hold roughly 5.6%. Trimming took 3 bases from V and 6 from J, leaving 12 bases between them. In germline, CDR1 is KGHSH, CDR2 LQKENI. CDR3 length: 13 residues. The chain recombines TRBV18 with TRBJ2-7; TRBD2 is a possible D gene (5 bases). Sequencing was done on a sample of peripheral blood. The TCR was taken from a man between 45 and 60 years old with active or convalescent COVID-19. The CDR3 region is CASSPQGGGEQYF. The CDR3 nucleotides read TGTGCCAGCTCACCCCAAGGAGGCGGCGAGCAGTACTTC.